The 17 T cell receptor beta chains below all came from one sample that was sequenced in a study of control samples from healthy donors and cancer patients (dated by TCRdb to the early 2020s). Libraries were constructed by the immunoSEQ multiplex PCR assay. As stored in TCRdb, this immuneACCESS dataset retains in-frame rearrangements with V and J assigned. A fraction of the clones does not appear; measured against another copy, unresolved V genes explain less than half of the discrepancy, and the remainder lacks a known reason. The sample yields 150,000 or so clones; 85% to 90% were counted once. The ten biggest clones cover approximately 1.8% of the sample. The sample was blood. The receptors come from a man aged 18 to 30 in good health.

The table lists this clone with a few counts. The DNA of the CDR3 is TGTGCCAGCACGTGGAGGGGCTTTGGAAAACTGTTTTTT. This encodes CASTWRGFGKLFF. The chain links TRBV27 to TRBJ1-4; the D gene is possibly TRBD1 (5 bases). Trimming removed 7 bases from V and 10 bases from J, with 16 bases in between. There are 13 residues in the CDR3. Germline V gene lookup returns CDR1 MNHEY and CDR2 SMNVEV (reference sequence).

CDR3 coding DNA: TGTGCCAGCAGCTTACCGCTGGACAGGGTGCAAGAGACCCAGTACTTC. Translated: CASSLPLDRVQETQYF. The chain has TRBV7-8 and TRBJ2-5; 8 bases align to TRBD1. V lost 2 bases and J lost 2; bases outside the gene matches: 7. This CDR3 is 16 amino acids long. The germline gives CDR1 SGHVS, CDR2 FQNEAQ.

Of note for this clone: One junction end disagrees with the germline gene, perhaps due to a read error. The genes are TRBV7-7 and TRBJ1-1; 9 positions match TRBD1. Germline lookup yields CDR1 SSHAT and CDR2 FNYEAQ (reference sequence). The CDR3 extends over 16 amino acids. CDR3: CASSVGRTGADTEAFF. Here the CDR3 DNA reads TGTGCTAGCAGCGTAGGGCGGACAGGGGCGGACACTGAAGCTTTCTTT.

This clone was recorded at least ten times. This chain connects TRBV27 to TRBJ2-2; TRBD1 matches 8 bases. The CDR3 contains 16 residues. The ends lost 2 bases at V and 0 bases at J; junction bases unmatched: 2. Germline CDR1 and CDR2: MNHEY and SMNVEV (reference sequence). CDR3 bases: TGTGCCAGCAGTTTAAGGGACAGGCCGAACACCGGGGAGCTGTTTTTT. Amino acid sequence: CASSLRDRPNTGELFF.

This clone showed up just once. The chain joins TRBV27 to TRBJ2-7; 8 bases agree with TRBD2. V lost 8 bases and J lost 1; bases outside the gene matches: 7. The germline CDR1 and CDR2 sequences are MNHEY and SMNVEV (reference sequence). CDR3 length equals 14 residues. The CDR3 nucleotides read TGTGCCAGCTCCTCGGGGGGGGCTTCCTACGAGCAGTACTTC. Translating gives CASSSGGASYEQYF.

The V call is TRBV9, the J call TRBJ2-7, with TRBD2 as a possible D gene (6 bases). Deletions cut 0 bases from V and 4 bases from J, with 14 bases between. The CDR3 runs 15 residues. Per the germline V gene, CDR1 is SGDLS and CDR2 is YYNGEE. CDR3 protein: CASSVGTTGPYEQYF. In nucleotides, the CDR3 is TGTGCCAGCAGCGTAGGGACTACTGGGCCTTACGAGCAGTACTTC.

This clone appeared once. The genes are TRBV3-1 (or the pseudogene TRBV3-2) and TRBJ1-4; D is unclear. Germline-derived CDR1 and CDR2 are LGHDT and YNNKEL (reference sequence). This CDR3 has 16 residues. V shed 0 bases and J shed 3 bases, with 11 bases lying between them. CDR3: CASSQDVGVANEKLFF. In nucleotides, the CDR3 is TGTGCCAGCAGCCAAGACGTCGGGGTGGCTAATGAAAAACTGTTTTTT.

The chain joins TRBV6-2 or TRBV6-3 to TRBJ1-1; a weak D match, TRBD1 (5 bases). The CDR3 covers 14 residues. Germline V CDR1 and CDR2: MNHEY, SVGEGT. Trimming took 5 bases from V and 4 from J, leaving 14 bases between them. For the CDR3, the DNA is TGTGCCAGCAGTCGTCAGGGAGGTCGCACTGAAGCTTTCTTT. Translation gives CASSRQGGRTEAFF.

The chain has TRBV7-9 and TRBJ1-6; a possible D gene is TRBD1 (5 bases). Germline loops: CDR1 SEHNR, CDR2 FQNEAQ (reference sequence). Trimming shortened V by 2 bases and J by 5 bases, and 7 bases separated the two germline ends. The CDR3 is 14 residues long. The CDR3 DNA sequence: TGTGCCAGCAGCTTACAGGGAGATAATTCACCCCTCCACTTT. It codes for CASSLQGDNSPLHF. The full variable domain, its missing parts supplied by reference TRBV7-9 and TRBJ1-6, is DTGVSQNPRHKITKRGQNVTFRCDPISEHNRLYWYRQTLGQGPEFLTYFQNEAQLEKSRLLSDRFSAERPKGSFSTLEIQRTEQGDSAMYLCASSLQGDNSPLHFGNGTRLTVT.

The chain carries TRBV9 and TRBJ2-1; D not resolved. Germline values: CDR1 SGDLS, CDR2 YYNGEE. Trimming removed 0 bases at V and 2 bases at J, with 12 bases between. This CDR3 has 16 residues. This CDR3 is CASSVDPRKTYNEQFF. The CDR3 DNA reads TGTGCCAGCAGCGTAGATCCACGGAAAACCTACAATGAGCAGTTCTTC. The whole variable domain, remainder taken from reference TRBV9 and TRBJ2-1, is DSGVTQTPKHLITATGQRVTLRCSPRSGDLSVYWYQQSLDQGLQFLIQYYNGEERAKGNILERFSAQQFPDLHSELNLSSLELGDSALYFCASSVDPRKTYNEQFFGPGTRLTVL.

The chain joins TRBV9 to TRBJ1-2; possibly TRBD1 for D (6 bases). The CDR3 spans 17 residues. With 3 bases removed from V and 4 bases from J, the gap between germline ends came to 22 bases. CDR1 and CDR2 (germline): SGDLS, YYNGEE. The CDR3 reads CASSASPPGGGPYGYTF. CDR3 nucleotide sequence: TGTGCCAGCAGCGCCTCTCCACCGGGGGGGGGCCCCTATGGCTACACCTTC.

The V gene is TRBV7-2, the J gene TRBJ2-1; possible D gene TRBD1, 6 bases. The germline V gene encodes CDR1 SGHTA and CDR2 FQGNSA. With 11 bases removed from V and 4 bases from J, the gap between germline ends came to 15 bases. The CDR3 length is 13 residues. CDR3 residues: CAAGPRGYNEQFF. The CDR3 DNA sequence: TGTGCCGCGGGCCCCAGGGGTTACAATGAGCAGTTCTTC.

The V gene is TRBV4-1, the J gene TRBJ2-3; D remains unclear. V was pared by 0 bases and J by 6 bases, with 7 bases between. This CDR3 is built from 13 residues. Germline V gives CDR1 MGHRA, CDR2 YSYEKL. Written as DNA, the CDR3 is TGCGCCAGCAGCCAAGATATTGGTGATACGCAGTATTTT. Translation gives CASSQDIGDTQYF.

The rearrangement uses TRBV6-6 and TRBJ2-7; D not certain. Germline CDR1 is MNHNY and CDR2 is SVGAGI (reference sequence). The CDR3 has 10 residues. The germline V and J ends were trimmed by 5 bases and 3 bases, with 2 bases remaining between them. The DNA of the CDR3 is TGTGCCAGCAGTGACTACGAGCAGTACTTC. It encodes CASSDYEQYF.

V gene TRBV15 combines with J gene TRBJ2-6, with D unresolved. CDR1 is LNHNV and CDR2 is YYDKDF in the germline V gene (reference sequence). V was shortened by 4 bases and J by 2 bases, with 9 bases between the two germline ends. The CDR3 runs 15 residues. The CDR3 region is CATSTRTAGANVLTF. The CDR3 DNA reads TGTGCCACCAGCACGAGGACGGCTGGGGCCAACGTCCTGACTTTC.

The rearrangement links TRBV6-4 to TRBJ1-5; D is perhaps TRBD1 (6 bases). V lost 2 bases, J lost 13 bases, and 24 bases lay in between. The CDR3 contains 16 residues. Looked up from germline, CDR1 is MRHNA and CDR2 is SNTAGT. CDR3 bases: TGTGCCAGCAGTGACCCGCCGCAGGGGTCCCCCCCTTGGCAGCATTTT. Amino acid sequence: CASSDPPQGSPPWQHF.

This clone has only a few counts. The chain combines TRBV4-3 with TRBJ2-3; tentative D call: TRBD2 (6 bases). Germline CDR1 reads LGHNA; CDR2 reads YSLEER. This CDR3 region has 16 residues. V lost 0 bases and J 1 base, leaving 11 bases between the germline ends. The CDR3 nucleotides read TGCGCCAGCAGCCAAGATTATCCTAGCGGCACAGATACGCAGTATTTT. It specifies CASSQDYPSGTDTQYF.